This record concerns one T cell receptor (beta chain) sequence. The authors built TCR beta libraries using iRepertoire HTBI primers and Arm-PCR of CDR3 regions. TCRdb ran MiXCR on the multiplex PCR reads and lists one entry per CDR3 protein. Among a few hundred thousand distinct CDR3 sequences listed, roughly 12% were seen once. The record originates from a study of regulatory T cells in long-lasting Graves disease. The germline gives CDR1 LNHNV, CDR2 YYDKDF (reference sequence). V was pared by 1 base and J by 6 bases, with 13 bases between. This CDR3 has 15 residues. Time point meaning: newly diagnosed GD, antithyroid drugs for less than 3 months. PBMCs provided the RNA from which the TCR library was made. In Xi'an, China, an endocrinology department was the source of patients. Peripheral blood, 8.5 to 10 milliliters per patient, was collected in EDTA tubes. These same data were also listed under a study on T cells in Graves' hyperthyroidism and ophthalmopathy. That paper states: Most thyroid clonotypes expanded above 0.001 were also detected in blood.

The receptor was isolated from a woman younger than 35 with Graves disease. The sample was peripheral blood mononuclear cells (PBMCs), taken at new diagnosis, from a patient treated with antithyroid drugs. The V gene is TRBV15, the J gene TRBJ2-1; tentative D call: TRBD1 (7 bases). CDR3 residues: CATSRGGTASNEQFF. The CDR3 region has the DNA TGTGCCACCAGCAGAGGCGGGACAGCTAGCAATGAGCAGTTCTTC.